The next 22 T cell receptor beta chains were all read from a single sample in a study of shared clonotypes between healthy human individuals. Sequencing used immunoSEQ multiplex PCR; TCRdb keeps in-frame clones, though not all of them. Here the sample spans 1,400,000 or so clones, less than 99% being singletons. Source material: naive CD4+ T cells sorted from blood. Subset specified: CD45RA+ positively selected. These receptors originate from a man aged 30-40 years in good health.

The CDR3 DNA reads TGTGCCAGCAGTTACTCCGCAGGGGTGTCAGGAACTGAAGCTTTCTTT. It specifies CASSYSAGVSGTEAFF. V gene TRBV6-5 combines with J gene TRBJ1-1, with D possibly matching TRBD1 (6 bases). This CDR3 has 16 residues. The V and J ends lost 0 bases and 5 bases respectively, with 16 bases between them. Germline CDR1 is MNHEY and CDR2 is SVGAGI.

V gene TRBV27 combines with J gene TRBJ2-1, with 10 bases aligning to TRBD2. This CDR3 region has 15 residues. Trimming took 7 bases from V and 4 from J; bases not matched to a gene: 7. Germline CDR1 reads MNHEY; CDR2 reads SMNVEV (reference sequence). For the CDR3, the DNA is TGTGCCAGCATTCCGGGGACTAGCGAGTACAATGAGCAGTTCTTC. Protein product: CASIPGTSEYNEQFF.

The chain is built from TRBV28 and TRBJ2-7, with D perhaps TRBD2 (5 bases). V lost 5 bases to trimming and J lost 3 bases, with 20 bases between them. From germline, CDR1 is MDHEN and CDR2 SYDVKM. This CDR3 spans 16 amino acids. The CDR3 protein is CASSGASGGEVYEQYF. CDR3 nucleotide sequence: TGTGCCAGCAGTGGAGCAAGCGGCGGCGAGGTCTACGAGCAGTACTTC.

Comments on this clone: The identical CDR3 is also encoded by other nucleotide sequences in the sample. V usage is TRBV5-1 and J usage is TRBJ1-5; 9 bases line up with TRBD1. CDR3 size: 14 residues. CDR1 is SGHRS and CDR2 is YFSETQ in the germline V gene. V lost 4 bases, J lost 4 bases, and 3 bases stayed unmatched. CDR3 sequence reads: CASSPDRGNQPQHF. In nucleotides, the CDR3 is TGCGCCAGCAGCCCTGACAGGGGGAATCAGCCCCAGCATTTT.

CDR3 loop: CASSLEAVSGTQYF. The CDR3 nucleotides read TGTGCCAGCAGCTTAGAGGCAGTCTCAGGGACCCAGTACTTC. This sequence joins TRBV7-9 and TRBJ2-5; D not resolved. The CDR3 contains 14 residues. The germline V gene encodes CDR1 SEHNR and CDR2 FQNEAQ (reference sequence). V was cut by 1 base and J by 7 bases, with 13 bases left in between.

This rearrangement joins TRBV30 to TRBJ2-1; D ambiguous. Trimming stripped 0 bases from V and 9 bases from J, with 9 bases between. The CDR3 totals 12 residues. Germline V gives CDR1 GTSNPN, CDR2 SVGIG (reference sequence). The CDR3 nucleotides are TGTGCCTGGAGTGTTATGGTCAGTGAGCAGTTCTTC. Translated: CAWSVMVSEQFF. Using reference TRBV30 and TRBJ2-1 for the parts outside the CDR3, the full variable domain is SQTIHQWPATLVQPVGSPLSLECTVEGTSNPNLYWYRQAAGRGLQLLFYSVGIGQISSEVPQNLSASRPQDRQFILSSKKLLLSDSGFYLCAWSVMVSEQFFGPGTRLTVL.

This sequence joins TRBV9 and TRBJ1-4, with D unresolved. Germline assignment: CDR1 SGDLS and CDR2 YYNGEE. This CDR3 is built from 15 residues. Between the trimmed V and J ends, which lost 4 bases and 0 bases, there was a span of 10 bases. The CDR3 spells CASSPLGTTNEKLFF. CDR3 in DNA: TGTGCCAGCAGCCCTTTGGGAACAACTAATGAAAAACTGTTTTTT.

This clone was detected once. One end of the junction varies from germline; a read error may be responsible. V usage is TRBV2 and J usage is TRBJ1-1, with D unclear. Germline V gives CDR1 SNHLY, CDR2 FYNNEI. The CDR3 covers 11 residues. CDR3 nucleotide sequence: TGTGCCACCAGAAAGAACAGTGAAGCTTTCTTT. Its translation: CATRKNSEAFF.

This chain uses TRBV9 with TRBJ2-2; D uncertain. The V gene lost 0 bases and the J gene lost 7 bases, with 7 bases spanning the gap. This CDR3 contains 13 residues. CDR1 is SGDLS and CDR2 is YYNGEE in the germline V gene. This chain's CDR3 is CASSVEWHGELFF. The CDR3 DNA follows: TGTGCCAGCAGCGTAGAATGGCACGGGGAGCTGTTTTTT.

J is TRBJ2-4 and V is TRBV7-9; tentative D call: TRBD1 (6 bases). The CDR3 runs 13 residues. V lost 6 bases and J lost 8, with 14 bases in between. Germline loops: CDR1 SEHNR, CDR2 FQNEAQ (reference sequence). The CDR3 DNA is TGTGCCAGCAGTTACAGGGTTGGAGACATTCAGTACTTC. Translated, it gives CASSYRVGDIQYF. Drawing the rest from reference TRBV7-9 and TRBJ2-4, the complete variable domain is DTGVSQNPRHKITKRGQNVTFRCDPISEHNRLYWYRQTLGQGPEFLTYFQNEAQLEKSRLLSDRFSAERPKGSFSTLEIQRTEQGDSAMYLCASSYRVGDIQYFGAGTRLSVL.

J is TRBJ2-1 and V is TRBV2; the match to TRBD2 covers 9 bases. Germline V gene lookup returns CDR1 SNHLY and CDR2 FYNNEI. After removal of 7 bases from V and 1 base from J, the junction contained 8 bases not matched to a gene. The CDR3 runs 16 residues. The DNA for the CDR3 is TGTGCCAGCATGGGGGCTAGCGGGGCGTCCTACAATGAGCAGTTCTTC. Protein product: CASMGASGASYNEQFF. Using reference TRBV2 and TRBJ2-1 for the parts outside the CDR3, the full variable domain is EPEVTQTPSHQVTQMGQEVILRCVPISNHLYFYWYRQILGQKVEFLVSFYNNEISEKSEIFDDQFSVERPDGSNFTLKIRSTKLEDSAMYFCASMGASGASYNEQFFGPGTRLTVL.

The chain uses TRBV29-1 and TRBJ2-7; D unclear. V was cut by 2 bases and J by 6 bases, with 11 bases left in between. The CDR3 is made up of 12 amino acids. CDR1 SQVTM and CDR2 ANQGSEA come from the germline V gene. CDR3 residues: CSVELARAEQYF. The DNA of the CDR3 is TGCAGCGTTGAACTGGCTCGAGCCGAGCAGTACTTC.

This chain uses TRBV29-1 with TRBJ1-5, with D possibly TRBD1 on 6 matching bases. With 7 bases removed from V and 2 bases from J, the gap between germline ends came to 9 bases. Germline lookup yields CDR1 SQVTM and CDR2 ANQGSEA. CDR3 length: 12 amino acids. This CDR3 is CSAQGGNQPQHF. The CDR3 DNA sequence: TGCAGCGCACAGGGAGGCAATCAGCCCCAGCATTTT. Looking up the rest from reference TRBV29-1 and TRBJ1-5 gives the full variable domain: SAVISQKPSRDICQRGTSLTIQCQVDSQVTMMFWYRQQPGQSLTLIATANQGSEATYESGFVIDKFPISRPNLTFSTLTVSNMSPEDSSIYLCSAQGGNQPQHFGDGTRLSIL.

The V gene is TRBV28, the J gene TRBJ1-2, with D uncertain. The CDR3 is 14 amino acids. Germline V gene lookup returns CDR1 MDHEN and CDR2 SYDVKM. V lost 3 bases to trimming and J lost 4 bases, with 12 bases between them. The CDR3 sequence: CASSLAGFGYGYTF. CDR3 nucleotides: TGTGCCAGCAGTTTGGCGGGGTTTGGCTATGGCTACACCTTC.

The J gene is TRBJ2-7, the V gene TRBV6-6; D possibly matches TRBD1 or TRBD2 (6 bases each). Looked up from germline, CDR1 is MNHNY and CDR2 is SVGAGI (reference sequence). V was cut by 6 bases and J by 7 bases, with 19 bases left in between. The CDR3 length is 14 residues. CDR3 nucleotide sequence: TGTGCCAGCAGCACCGAGGGGGGCCCACGAGAGCAGTACTTC. Translating gives CASSTEGGPREQYF.

This clone appeared a single time. A read error may account for a junction end that differs from germline. This chain links TRBV18 with TRBJ2-1; D unclear. The CDR3 is 16 amino acids. Germline lookup yields CDR1 KGHSH and CDR2 LQKENI. CDR3 sequence (DNA): TGTGCCAGCTCACCACCGACCGGGCCCTCCTACAATAAGCAGTTCTTC. This sequence encodes CASSPPTGPSYNKQFF. Variable domain in full (rest from reference TRBV18 and TRBJ2-1): NAGVMQNPRHLVRRRGQEARLRCSPMKGHSHVYWYRQLPEEGLKFMVYLQKENIIDESGMPKERFSAEFPKEGPSILRIQQVVRGDSAAYFCASSPPTGPSYNKQFFGPGTRLTVL.

The gene calls are TRBV11-2 and TRBJ2-5; D is unresolved. CDR1 SGHAT and CDR2 FQNNGV come from the germline V gene. Trimming took 5 bases from V and 4 from J, leaving 8 bases between them. The CDR3 spans 12 residues. The DNA for the CDR3 is TGTGCCAGCAGCCCACTCCGAGAGACCCAGTACTTC. This gives the protein CASSPLRETQYF.

The chain couples TRBV2 to TRBJ2-1, with a tentative D call TRBD2 (5 bases). Trimming shortened V by 7 bases and J by 0 bases, and 13 bases separated the two germline ends. The CDR3 loop spans 15 amino acids. CDR1 SNHLY and CDR2 FYNNEI come from the germline V gene. CDR3 sequence: CASKEAVGSYNEQFF. Written as DNA, the CDR3 is TGTGCCAGCAAGGAAGCGGTTGGCTCCTACAATGAGCAGTTCTTC.

In regard to this clone: Other nucleotide sequences from this sample produce the same CDR3. V is TRBV5-1 and J is TRBJ2-3; D is possibly TRBD2 (6 bases). This CDR3 is built from 13 residues. Germline V lookup: CDR1 SGHRS, CDR2 YFSETQ. Trimming stripped 7 bases from V and 3 bases from J, with 12 bases between. CDR3 sequence reads: CASSLGGTDTQYF. The CDR3 nucleotides are TGCGCCAGCTCCTTGGGGGGTACAGATACGCAGTATTTT.

In the case of this clone: The same CDR3 also results from other DNA sequences found in this sample. V usage is TRBV4-3 and J usage is TRBJ2-7; perhaps TRBD2 as D (5 bases). This CDR3 contains 15 residues. CDR1 and CDR2 from the germline V gene are LGHNA and YSLEER. The germline V and J ends were trimmed by 0 bases and 2 bases, with 11 bases remaining between them. In nucleotides, the CDR3 is TGCGCCAGCAGCCAAGAGGGGAGAGGGCCCTACGAGCAGTACTTC. The encoded protein is CASSQEGRGPYEQYF.

This chain joins TRBV27 and TRBJ2-5; 10 bases are shared with TRBD1. Germline assignment: CDR1 MNHEY and CDR2 SMNVEV (reference sequence). The trim removed 3 bases at V and 2 bases at J, leaving 9 bases unmatched. This CDR3 has 17 residues. The CDR3 reads CASSFRRDRGLQETQYF. The DNA of the CDR3 is TGTGCCAGCAGTTTCCGGAGAGACAGGGGGCTTCAAGAGACCCAGTACTTC.

The V gene is TRBV27, the J gene TRBJ2-7; no clear D gene. V lost 4 bases to trimming and J lost 3 bases, with 10 bases between them. In germline, CDR1 is MNHEY, CDR2 SMNVEV (reference sequence). This CDR3 region has 13 residues. The CDR3 DNA is TGTGCCAGCAGTTCCAGTTACAGCTACGAGCAGTACTTC. It specifies CASSSSYSYEQYF.